A single sample gave rise to the 30 T cell receptor beta chains below, sequenced in a study of blood T cell repertoires in COVID-19. Data came from immunoSEQ multiplex PCR; TCRdb stores just in-frame clones and leaves some out. The sample records 150,000 or so clones, approximately 84% being singletons. The sample comprised peripheral blood. The origin of the receptors is a woman aged 80 or older with acute or convalescent COVID-19.

This clone showed up just once. The V and J genes are TRBV7-9 and TRBJ2-1; D is unresolved. Trimming removed 5 bases from V and 6 bases from J, with 8 bases in between. Germline CDR1 is SEHNR and CDR2 is FQNEAQ (reference sequence). The CDR3 loop spans 12 amino acids. DNA for the CDR3: TGTGCCAGCAGCAGAGTCCGCAATGAGCAGTTCTTC. Translation: CASSRVRNEQFF.

The V call is TRBV30, the J call TRBJ1-1; 8 nucleotides line up with TRBD1. Germline V gives CDR1 GTSNPN, CDR2 SVGIG (reference sequence). The CDR3 runs 14 residues. J gave up 4 bases and V 3 bases, and 7 bases lay outside the gene matches. This chain's CDR3 is CAWRFPGQGTEAFF. The CDR3 nucleotides are TGTGCCTGGAGATTCCCTGGACAGGGCACTGAAGCTTTCTTT.

V is TRBV5-1 and J is TRBJ1-5; D is perhaps TRBD1 (5 bases). The ends were cut back, 3 bases at V and 5 bases at J, with 12 bases in the middle. CDR1 and CDR2 from the germline V gene are SGHRS and YFSETQ. CDR3 length equals 14 residues. CDR3 nucleotides: TGCGCCAGCAGCTATGTGGGGGGGGATCAGCCCCAGCATTTT. This sequence encodes CASSYVGGDQPQHF.

In this sample, this clone is hyperexpanded (1% or more). The genes are TRBV5-4 and TRBJ1-2, with D possibly being TRBD1 (5 bases). From germline, CDR1 is SGHNT and CDR2 YYREEE (reference sequence). The CDR3 has 13 residues. V shed 5 bases and J shed 2 bases, with 10 bases lying between them. CDR3 DNA: TGTGCCAGCAGGTCAGGGTTAAACTATGGCTACACCTTC. It yields the protein CASRSGLNYGYTF.

The V and J genes are TRBV18 and TRBJ1-4; D is ambiguous. The germline CDR1 and CDR2 sequences are KGHSH and LQKENI. The V end was cut by 2 bases, the J end by 5 bases, with 12 bases between. This CDR3 contains 15 residues. In DNA form, the CDR3 reads TGTGCCAGCTCACCATCGAGGGCTAACAATGAAAAACTGTTTTTT. Translating it yields CASSPSRANNEKLFF.

The chain is built from TRBV10-1 and TRBJ2-3; D not certain. This CDR3 has 11 residues. V was shortened by 4 bases and J by 5 bases, with 4 bases between the two germline ends. CDR1 and CDR2 (germline): WNHNN, SYGVQD (reference sequence). The CDR3 coding sequence is TGCGCCAGCAGTGTAGAAGATACGCAGTATTTT. Translated: CASSVEDTQYF.

This clone was found a few times. The V gene is TRBV6-2 or TRBV6-3, the J gene TRBJ2-3, with 9 positions matching TRBD2. This CDR3 has 16 residues. Germline trimming cut 2 bases from V and 4 bases from J; bases unmatched to any gene: 7. Germline CDR1 is MNHEY and CDR2 is SVGEGT. CDR3: CASSYGVAGASDTQYF. CDR3 bases: TGTGCCAGCAGTTACGGAGTAGCGGGAGCCTCAGATACGCAGTATTTT.

V gene TRBV3-1 (or the pseudogene TRBV3-2) combines with J gene TRBJ2-1; D may be TRBD2 (6 bases). V was trimmed by 4 bases and J by 6 bases, leaving 13 bases between them. Looked up from germline, CDR1 is LGHDT and CDR2 is YNNKEL (reference sequence). This CDR3 contains 14 residues. CDR3 DNA: TGTGCCAGCAGCCGGGGACTTATCGGCAATGAGCAGTTCTTC. It yields the protein CASSRGLIGNEQFF.

V is TRBV7-8 and J is TRBJ1-1; D remains ambiguous. CDR3 size: 13 residues. The germline gives CDR1 SGHVS, CDR2 FQNEAQ. V was pared by 3 bases and J by 1 base, with 6 bases between. CDR3 residues: CASSFPGNTEAFF. Here the CDR3 DNA reads TGTGCCAGCAGCTTTCCGGGGAACACTGAAGCTTTCTTT.

V and J are TRBV11-2 and TRBJ1-1, with D possibly TRBD1 on 5 matching bases. The length of the CDR3 is 15 residues. Germline V gene sequence: CDR1 SGHAT, CDR2 FQNNGV. Trimming stripped 0 bases from V and 2 bases from J, with 10 bases between. The chain's CDR3 is CASSLEGQRNTEAFF. The CDR3 bases are TGTGCCAGCAGCTTAGAGGGGCAGCGTAACACTGAAGCTTTCTTT.

The chain has TRBV5-1 and TRBJ1-6; 7 bases are shared with TRBD1. The V gene's germline CDR1 is SGHRS and CDR2 YFSETQ. Losses at the gene ends were 0 bases for V and 9 bases for J; bases not matched to a gene: 12. The CDR3 contains 17 residues. The CDR3 DNA reads TGCGCCAGCAGCTTGGGACTCCGACAGGGACGAGGTTCACCCCTCCACTTT. It translates to CASSLGLRQGRGSPLHF. Together with reference TRBV5-1 and TRBJ1-6, the CDR3 gives the full variable domain: KAGVTQTPRYLIKTRGQQVTLSCSPISGHRSVSWYQQTPGQGLQFLFEYFSETQRNKGNFPGRFSGRQFSNSRSEMNVSTLELGDSALYLCASSLGLRQGRGSPLHFGNGTRLTVT.

The chain uses TRBV2 and TRBJ2-3, with D hard to call. With 3 bases removed from V and 3 bases from J, the gap between germline ends came to 13 bases. Germline loops: CDR1 SNHLY, CDR2 FYNNEI. The length of the CDR3 is 15 residues. CDR3 in amino acids: CASSDSSAGTDTQYF. The CDR3 DNA reads as TGTGCCAGCAGTGATAGCTCGGCTGGGACAGATACGCAGTATTTT.

This clone occurred once. This chain links TRBV7-2 with TRBJ2-1; a weak D match, TRBD2 (5 bases). This CDR3 has 15 residues. Germline V gene data show CDR1 as SGHTA and CDR2 as FQGNSA. V was cut by 5 bases and J by 1 base, with 12 bases left in between. The CDR3: CASSLQRSSYNEQFF. CDR3 in DNA: TGTGCCAGCAGCCTCCAGCGGAGTTCCTACAATGAGCAGTTCTTC.

This rearrangement joins TRBV7-2 to TRBJ2-7, with 11 nucleotides matching TRBD1. This CDR3 is 15 amino acids long. After removal of 1 base from V and 6 bases from J, the junction contained 5 bases not matched to a gene. Germline-derived CDR1 and CDR2 are SGHTA and FQGNSA. The CDR3 sequence is CASSLGTGGWGEQYF. The CDR3 DNA follows: TGTGCCAGCAGCTTAGGGACAGGGGGCTGGGGCGAGCAGTACTTC.

The J gene is TRBJ1-4, the V gene TRBV9; D call uncertain. Looked up from germline, CDR1 is SGDLS and CDR2 is YYNGEE. V lost 3 bases, J lost 4 bases, and 16 bases lay in between. The CDR3 sequence is 16 residues long. CDR3 DNA: TGTGCCAGCAGCGCAGGCACCTTTCGGGGTAATGAAAAACTGTTTTTT. It yields the protein CASSAGTFRGNEKLFF.

The V gene is TRBV5-1, the J gene TRBJ2-7, with a weak D call TRBD2 (6 bases). Trimming shortened V by 4 bases and J by 6 bases, and 17 bases separated the two germline ends. This CDR3 has 14 residues. Germline V gene sequence: CDR1 SGHRS, CDR2 YFSETQ. CDR3 coding DNA: TGCGCCAGCAGCCCCGGGCTAGCGTTCTTCGAGCAGTACTTC. It codes for CASSPGLAFFEQYF.

V is TRBV6-4 and J is TRBJ1-1, with TRBD1 as a possible D gene (6 bases). Trimming stripped 2 bases from V and 4 bases from J, with 14 bases between. The CDR3 loop spans 15 amino acids. CDR1 MRHNA and CDR2 SNTAGT come from the germline V gene. This chain's CDR3 is CASSDRLGAITEAFF. CDR3 nucleotides: TGTGCCAGCAGTGACAGGCTGGGGGCCATCACTGAAGCTTTCTTT.

The V and J genes are TRBV29-1 and TRBJ1-1; possibly TRBD1 for D (6 bases). The CDR3 is made up of 13 amino acids. With 8 bases removed from V and 4 bases from J, the gap between germline ends came to 17 bases. Germline values: CDR1 SQVTM, CDR2 ANQGSEA. In nucleotides, the CDR3 is TGCAGCCCCATAGACAGGATCGGCACTGAAGCTTTCTTT. It codes for CSPIDRIGTEAFF.

V gene TRBV7-9 combines with J gene TRBJ2-1; 7 bases are a match to TRBD2. CDR3 length: 16 residues. V was pared by 1 base and J by 7 bases, with 10 bases of the junction left unmatched. Germline V gene sequence: CDR1 SEHNR, CDR2 FQNEAQ (reference sequence). This CDR3 is CASSLDGGRSRNEQFF. In DNA, the CDR3 is TGTGCCAGCAGCTTAGATGGCGGGAGATCGCGGAATGAGCAGTTCTTC.

The chain has TRBV30 and TRBJ2-7, with 7 nucleotides matching TRBD2. The V gene's germline CDR1 is GTSNPN and CDR2 SVGIG (reference sequence). The CDR3 has 12 amino acids. The ends lost 1 base at V and 3 bases at J; junction bases unmatched: 0. The CDR3 reads CAWSGTSYEQYF. The CDR3 coding sequence is TGTGCCTGGAGTGGGACTAGCTACGAGCAGTACTTC.

The chain joins TRBV6-6 to TRBJ2-1; D may be TRBD2 (6 bases). V lost 2 bases and J 8 bases, leaving 10 bases between the germline ends. There are 13 residues in the CDR3. Germline V gene data show CDR1 as MNHNY and CDR2 as SVGAGI (reference sequence). CDR3 nucleotides: TGTGCCAGCAGTTACGGAGGGGTCGATGAGCAGTTCTTC. Amino acids: CASSYGGVDEQFF.

A single count supports this clone. The V call is TRBV5-1, the J call TRBJ2-3; 11 bases fit TRBD2. The V gene's germline CDR1 is SGHRS and CDR2 YFSETQ. V dropped 4 bases and J dropped 3; count of bases not matched to a gene: 10. This CDR3 comprises 17 residues. The CDR3 sequence: CASSPGLTSGTTDTQYF. The CDR3 DNA reads TGCGCCAGCAGCCCGGGGTTGACTAGCGGGACTACAGATACGCAGTATTTT.

The chain links TRBV2 to TRBJ1-2; the match to TRBD1 covers 7 bases. CDR1 SNHLY and CDR2 FYNNEI come from the germline V gene. J was trimmed by 4 bases and V by 1 base; bases with no gene match: 3. The length of the CDR3 is 14 residues. The CDR3 DNA follows: TGTGCCAGCAGTGAAGTAGGGACAGCCTATGGCTACACCTTC. It encodes CASSEVGTAYGYTF.

The rearrangement joins TRBV11-2 to TRBJ2-1; D may be TRBD1 (5 bases). CDR3 size: 15 residues. Germline values: CDR1 SGHAT, CDR2 FQNNGV. Trimming stripped 5 bases from V and 9 bases from J, with 20 bases between. The CDR3 DNA reads as TGTGCCAGCAGCCCTAGACCCGACTTCCAGGGTGAGCAGTTCTTC. This translates into CASSPRPDFQGEQFF.

This clone came up a few times. For the CDR3, the DNA is TGTGCCAGCAGCCTGGGCCAAACAGCTAACTATGGCTACACCTTC. Its translation is CASSLGQTANYGYTF. The rearrangement links TRBV11-2 to TRBJ1-2, with D unresolved. The V and J ends lost 5 bases and 0 bases respectively, with 13 bases between them. The CDR3 covers 15 residues. CDR1 is SGHAT, CDR2 FQNNGV, per germline.

This chain links TRBV27 with TRBJ2-2; D not certain. V was pared by 3 bases and J by 6 bases, with 8 bases between. Per the germline V gene, CDR1 is MNHEY and CDR2 is SMNVEV (reference sequence). The CDR3 sequence is 13 residues long. The CDR3 sequence: CASSFSEAGELFF. As DNA, the CDR3 is TGTGCCAGCAGTTTCTCCGAGGCCGGGGAGCTGTTTTTT.

This chain links TRBV5-6 with TRBJ2-7; 8 nucleotides match TRBD2. Germline trimming cut 3 bases from V and 0 bases from J; bases unmatched to any gene: 2. The V gene's germline CDR1 is SGHDT and CDR2 YYEEEE. The CDR3 consists of 14 residues. Here the CDR3 DNA reads TGTGCCAGCAGCTCCGGGACTAGCTCCTACGAGCAGTACTTC. It is translated as CASSSGTSSYEQYF.

V usage is TRBV7-2 and J usage is TRBJ2-1, with 7 nucleotides matching TRBD2. V was clipped by 1 base and J by 4 bases; unmatched bases: 13. Germline CDR1 and CDR2: SGHTA and FQGNSA. The CDR3 length is 18 residues. Here the CDR3 DNA reads TGTGCCAGCAGCTTAGTCTCGAGTCAAAGCGGGATATACAATGAGCAGTTCTTC. It translates to CASSLVSSQSGIYNEQFF.

The gene calls are TRBV2 and TRBJ2-7, with D hard to call. V was shortened by 11 bases and J by 0 bases, with 8 bases between the two germline ends. Germline V gene data show CDR1 as SNHLY and CDR2 as FYNNEI. The CDR3 has 11 amino acids. CDR3 DNA: TGTGCCGCAAAGAGCTCCTACGAGCAGTACTTC. Protein product: CAAKSSYEQYF.

The chain links TRBV5-8 to TRBJ1-2; D possibly corresponds to TRBD1 (5 bases). CDR3 size: 13 residues. V lost 1 base to trimming and J lost 3 bases, with 7 bases between them. Germline loops: CDR1 SGHTS, CDR2 YDEGEE. The CDR3 DNA follows: TGTGCCAGCAGCTTGCAGGGCTACTATGGCTACACCTTC. It specifies CASSLQGYYGYTF.